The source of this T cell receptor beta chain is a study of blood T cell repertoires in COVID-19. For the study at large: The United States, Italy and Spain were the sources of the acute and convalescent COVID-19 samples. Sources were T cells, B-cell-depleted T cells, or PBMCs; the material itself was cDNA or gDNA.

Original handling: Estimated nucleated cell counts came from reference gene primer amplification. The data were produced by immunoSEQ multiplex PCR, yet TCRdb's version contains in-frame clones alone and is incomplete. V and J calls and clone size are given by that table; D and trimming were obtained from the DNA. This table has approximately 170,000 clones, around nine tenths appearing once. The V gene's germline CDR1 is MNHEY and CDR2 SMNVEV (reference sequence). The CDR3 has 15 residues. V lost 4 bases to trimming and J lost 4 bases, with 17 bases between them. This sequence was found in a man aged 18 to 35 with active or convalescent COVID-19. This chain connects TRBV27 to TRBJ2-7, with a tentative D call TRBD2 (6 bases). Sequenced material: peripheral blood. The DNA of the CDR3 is TGTGCCAGCAGTTCCCTTCGCGGGGCAAGATACGAGCAGTACTTC. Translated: CASSSLRGARYEQYF.